A single T cell receptor (beta chain) is shown here with its context. Its antigen has not been determined. The sample holds no much larger clone one base away, and base qualities are not on file. The cohort comprised 710 or so healthy bone marrow donors. At the time of sampling, every cohort member was nominally healthy, though immune exposures that went unrecorded were likely present. The donor was CMV seropositive and was included in the group of some 290 seropositive cohort members. Each donor provided a peripheral blood sample, and peripheral blood mononuclear cells were used for TCR beta sequencing. The Qiagen DNeasy Blood Extraction Kit was used to extract genomic DNA from the blood cell samples. The data were obtained in a study of cytomegalovirus exposure and HLA in healthy donors (dated by TCRdb to 2017 to 2019). Study-wide context: In an earlier analysis of approximately 640 of the donors, 276 Gb of sequence data and 117 million unique TCR beta sequences from roughly 200 million T cells were reported. Roughly 300 gigabases of sequencing data and 80 million or so unique TCR sequences were included in an early release covering several hundred HLA-typed donors. Among the roughly 400 genotyped donors, around 81% belonged to the genetic ancestry cluster associated with self-reported Caucasian donors. The study aimed to test whether cataloging public T cell receptors could reveal signatures of past pathogen exposure. The T cell repertoires of several hundred subjects were profiled by immunosequencing and related to cytomegalovirus serostatus. Besides the first cohort of around 700 subjects, a separate validation cohort made up of some 110 different subjects was used. To predict cytomegalovirus infection status, the study brought together high-throughput TCR immunosequencing, statistical association of individual TCRs with disease status, and machine learning. A later analysis re-analyzed previously published TCR beta repertoires from 666 donors and added high-resolution HLA genotyping to study TCR occurrence patterns. The later analysis used no new phenotypic data to find candidate immune exposures, relying instead on TCR beta sequences and their occurrence across donors. In an earlier analysis of several hundred of the donors, high-throughput TCR beta sequencing was used to judge whether each TCR beta V gene segment behaved as functional or pseudogenic. Donor age, sex, ethnicity and CMV serostatus were compiled together with the repertoire data. Genome-wide SNP genotypes for about 65% of the 666 donors were used in a later genetic analysis, which treated that subset as a discovery cohort. All discovery cohort repertoires had been generated using a single sequencing platform. HLA typing included class I and class II loci at four-digit resolution. Typing coverage differed by locus: A, B, C, DRB1 and DQB1 were typed in roughly 620-630 donors, DQA1 in 500 to 550, DPA1 in 600 to 610, and DPB1 in approximately 450. Four to six DR-DQ haplotypes were handled as single units for association and clustering because linkage in the cohort was strong. On average, over 200,000 unique TCR beta nucleotide sequences were sequenced per donor among a few hundred genotyped donors of the cohort, with roughly 18% of those sequences being non-productive.

Overall study results and their limits: This cohort had only TCR beta chains sequenced, and the lack of alpha or paired-chain data limited which features could be detected. Linkage disequilibrium might explain the correlated functional status among segregating V segments, but an unknown experimental factor could not be ruled out. For the cohort, immune exposure information was limited to CMV serostatus. A further reported finding was that TCR beta sequences accurately predicted the HLA-A and HLA-B alleles for most subjects in the first cohort. Assigning TCR associations to individual alleles was difficult when HLA alleles, especially DR and DQ, strongly co-occurred. The authors suggested that the approach could potentially be extended to other disease states and immunological phenotypes. In a later analysis, the rate of TCR association differed among HLA loci, with DRB1 alleles having the most associated TCRs and HLA-C alleles having the fewest. Because HLA typing was missing for some donors at each locus, association tests included only the typed subset. Roughly uniform sequencing depth across donors was assumed in presence/absence analyses, although this assumption may not hold. According to a later analysis, most CMV-associated TCR beta chains appeared to be HLA-restricted, and the HLA associations seemed to be driven largely by CMV exposure. At a false discovery rate of 0.05, a later analysis linked approximately 18,000 TCR beta sequences to specific HLA alleles. According to a later genetic analysis, donors in an Asian-associated ancestry cluster had fewer N-insertions in productive TCRs than the approximately 650-donor mean. V-gene and J-gene trimming of TCR beta chains was associated with a missense DCLRE1C variant in a later genetic analysis, and the association was replicated in an independent cohort. The classifier was reported to diagnose cytomegalovirus status with high specificity and sensitivity in both the original cohort and the validation cohort. The sequencing pipeline was judged likely to have produced a cluster of highly shared sequence variants as a technical artifact. A later analysis found that HLA-associated TCR beta chains were more clonally expanded and had lower generation probabilities than equally common non-associated chains. The study gave a list of under 200 TCR beta chains associated with cytomegalovirus. In a later analysis, several top co-occurrence clusters were reported to appear linked to parvovirus B19, influenza, CMV and Epstein-Barr virus. Broadly in line with IMGT annotations, most TCR beta V segments showed up in productive rearrangements about 87% or about 30% of the time in an earlier analysis of 587 of the donors. The earlier analysis of some 560 of the donors excluded around 17 rarely observed V segments, including chromosome 9 orphons, because counts were too low. Because the 87-base-pair reads could not distinguish some IMGT-functional V segments, including TRBV6-2 and TRBV6-3, those segments were excluded. Three of the identified cytomegalovirus-associated TCR beta chains were confirmed in vitro to be specific for cytomegalovirus antigens. While some public TCRs were present in many individuals, most TCR sequences turned up only very rarely across donors.

As encoded in the germline V gene, CDR1 is SGHRS while CDR2 is YFSETQ. From cysteine to phenylalanine, the CDR3 is 17 amino acids long. Of the read, only the CDR3 DNA is kept; its 51 bases are in frame from base 1. V was cut back by 0 bases and J by 4 bases, leaving a gap of 17 bases between them. The library relied on the immunoSEQ multiplex PCR assay. A mixture of 60 forward primers for TCR Vbeta segments and 13 reverse primers for TCR Jbeta segments was used in the multiplex PCR. The CDR3 region of rearranged TCR beta genes was amplified from genomic DNA by a multiplex PCR assay. On the Illumina HiSeq System, the amplified TCR beta libraries were sequenced as 87-base-pair reads. Per the authors' processing: A later analysis tallied tens of millions of unique TCR beta chains across the 666 repertoires, and some 10 million of those chains were shared by two or more donors. Raw reads were error-corrected and collapsed into unique sequences with a nearest-neighbor algorithm that merged closely related sequences to remove PCR and sequencing errors. V, D and J gene segments were assigned by aligning CDR3 sequences to IMGT reference sequences. For a sequence to be retained, at least a six-nucleotide match to both a V gene segment and a J gene segment was required. A rearrangement was called productive if the CDR3 had no stop codons and remained in frame with V and J, and every other rearrangement was called non-productive. CDR3 was defined by IMGT convention, running from the second conserved V-encoded cysteine to the conserved J-encoded phenylalanine. Sequences without an unambiguous match to a single V gene segment were excluded from the earlier analysis of several hundred of the donors. In an earlier analysis of 587 of the donors, V segments were called functional above 56.7% productive rearrangements and were called segregating when the between-donor standard deviation exceeded 5%. A statistical classification framework was built for diagnosing cytomegalovirus status from the catalog of TCR beta chain sequences. A later analysis assigned V and J genes by comparing TCR nucleotide sequences with IMGT/GENE-DB human TR gene sequences. In a later analysis, CDR3 sequences and most-parsimonious VDJ recombination scenarios were assigned using the TCRdist pipeline. In a later analysis, each TCR beta chain was defined by its CDR3 amino acid sequence together with its V-gene family, and reads lacking a unique V-gene family were excluded. As a way to deal with suspected cross-contamination and a sequencing artifact, a later analysis dropped 592 nucleotide sequences that were highly shared and had low generation probability. In a later analysis, a clonal expansion index was calculated for each public chain from normalized within-repertoire ranks of inferred template counts. In a later analysis, generation probabilities were computed with a VDJ recombination model fitted to out-of-frame rearrangements, and the resulting probabilities were checked against IGoR. A later analysis scored TCR-TCR, TCR-HLA and TCR-CMV co-occurrence with hypergeometric tests, applying a repertoire-size bias correction to TCR pairs. In a later analysis, false discovery rates were estimated by permuting HLA or CMV assignments 20 times. A later analysis grouped co-occurring TCRs with DBSCAN, adding TCRdist sequence similarity when clustering within HLA-allele-positive subsets. Repertoires with fewer than 30,000 or more than 120,000 public chains, plus five repertoires with anomalous nucleotide sharing, were excluded from co-occurrence clustering. Drawn from immuneACCESS, this table holds only the in-frame rearrangements with V and J called that TCRdb kept. Clones are partly lost; checked studies trace under half to an unresolved V gene and leave the rest unexplained. That table supplies the V and J calls and clone size; D and trimming were determined from the DNA. This sample gives over 60,000 clones in total; around 79% of them show up just once. The ten top clones hold 7% to 9.5% of the sample.

The sequenced sample was PBMCs. This chain is built from TRBV5-1 and TRBJ2-1, with TRBD2 as a weak D call on 6 bases. This clonotype was sampled from a woman younger than 45 in good health and CMV-seropositive. Read as DNA, the sequence is TGCGCCAGCAGCTTGGTAGTACTTTGGGGGGATTACAATGAGCAGTTCTTC. Translation gives CASSLVVLWGDYNEQFF.